This T cell receptor (beta chain) was captured in a study of CD8 T cells in ankylosing spondylitis. Points from the study as a whole: Reportedly, matched ankylosing spondylitis synovial fluid was significantly enriched for disease-linked clones. In peripheral blood, disease-linked CD8+ clones occurred at relatively low frequencies. A subset of motif variants has previously been described in the synovial fluid and blood of reactive arthritis.

TCRdb reprocessed the 5' RACE reads with MiXCR, giving one entry per CDR3 protein. The repertoire has 130,000 or so distinct CDR3 sequences, about 6.5% of them found once; the top ten carry approximately 12%. The length of the CDR3 is 18 residues. The V gene's germline CDR1 is SGHTA and CDR2 FQGTGA. The trim removed 5 bases at V and 10 bases at J, leaving 18 bases unmatched. Comments on this clonotype: What it recognizes is unknown.

The source is a male donor with ankylosing spondylitis or in good health (not recorded which). Sequenced material: blood, either unsorted or a sorted T cell fraction (not recorded which). The genes are TRBV7-3 and TRBJ2-1, with TRBD2 identical over 12 bases. DNA for the CDR3: TGTGCCAGCAGCCGTCGACCGGGACTAGCGGGCTCCTCTGAAGAGCAGTTCTTC. Translation gives CASSRRPGLAGSSEEQFF.